This entry features one T cell receptor beta chain sequence. Its antigen remains unidentified. Per-base quality was not reported, and no clone a single base away is much larger than it. One collaborating source in Seattle enrolled patients while the patients were actively infected and followed the patients over time throughout the course of disease. The collaborating institutions used their own protocols to collect whole blood in K2EDTA tubes. For TCRbeta analysis, collaborators shipped samples as frozen whole blood, isolated PBMCs, or DNA extracted from either of those sample types. TCRbeta CDR3 regions were amplified from genomic DNA using the immunoSEQ Assay, a bias-controlled multiplex PCR. Turning to the authors' computational methods: Within the assay, amplification of reference gene primers was used to estimate how many nucleated cells each sample contained. Sequence reads were collapsed and filtered to measure the absolute abundance of every unique TCRbeta CDR3 rearrangement. For each sample, productive Simpson clonality was calculated as the square root of Simpson's diversity index across productive rearrangements. Here the immuneACCESS table is served through TCRdb, limited to in-frame sequences with V and J called. Missing clones are a known gap in these copies; in checked studies unresolved V genes cover under half, and the rest lacks a known reason. V, J and clone size are taken as reported in that table, and D and trimming were inferred from the DNA itself. In this sample the table shows around 460,000 clones, around 90% of which occur a single time. The ten largest clones add up to approximately 0.92% of the sample.

Its CDR3 holds 15 amino acids, cysteine through phenylalanine. The CDR3 DNA has 45 bases and is translated from base 1. Deletion took 0 bases off V and 7 bases off J, with a span of 13 bases between the germline ends. For CDR1 and CDR2, the germline V gene (reference sequence) lists SEHNR and FQNEAQ. This entry belongs to a study of blood T cell repertoires in COVID-19 (TCRdb year 2020). Background on the whole study: Samples from collaborators originated in the United States, Italy and Spain and spanned both the acute and convalescent phases of COVID-19. The samples were drawn from the first 160 participants of the ongoing ImmuneRACE study and from some 1,300 subjects provided by 6 global collaborators. A freely available public database, intended as a resource for researchers studying the immune response to SARS-CoV-2, is where the repertoires were released. Where HLA class I and class II types were available, the types were taken from metadata supplied by the sample provider, not from assay-based typing. The material from the prospective study consisted of cDNA or gDNA derived from T cells, B-cell-depleted T cells, or PBMCs. The dataset comprised deeply sampled blood TCRbeta repertoires from subjects exposed to, actively infected with, or recovered from COVID-19. A de-identified subject ID, COVID-19 status, age in years and sex were almost always included in the sample metadata.

The paper's findings and limits, for the study overall: The quantity of clinical and demographic metadata differed by source and by participant and was supplied without curation.

Recombination joined TRBV7-9 with TRBJ2-1; there is no confident call for the D gene. This TCR was recovered from a man aged 18 to 29 with COVID-19, enrolled during active disease. The sample taken for sequencing was peripheral blood. At the DNA level, the sequence is TGTGCCAGCAGCTTAGCGCGGTTAAAGGAAAATGAGCAGTTCTTC. Its translation reads: CASSLARLKENEQFF. Here the CDR3 is joined to the reference TRBV7-9 and TRBJ2-1 genes, and the full variable domain is: DTGVSQNPRHKITKRGQNVTFRCDPISEHNRLYWYRQTLGQGPEFLTYFQNEAQLEKSRLLSDRFSAERPKGSFSTLEIQRTEQGDSAMYLCASSLARLKENEQFFGPGTRLTVL.